The 3 T cell receptor beta chains in this list originate from one sample, sequenced in a study of blood T cell repertoires in COVID-19. Sequencing used immunoSEQ multiplex PCR; TCRdb keeps in-frame clones, though not all of them. The table has 100,000 or so clones, roughly 72% seen once. Material: peripheral blood. These receptors were taken from an elderly man with acute or convalescent COVID-19.

There are a few counts of this clone. V and J are TRBV5-4 and TRBJ2-2; D is possibly TRBD2 (7 bases). Germline CDR1 is SGHNT and CDR2 is YYREEE (reference sequence). Between the trimmed V and J ends, which lost 0 bases and 6 bases, there was a span of 18 bases. The CDR3 extends over 17 amino acids. This chain's CDR3 is CASSLAGGSSAAGELFF. The DNA of the CDR3 is TGTGCCAGCAGCTTGGCGGGGGGCAGTTCTGCGGCCGGGGAGCTGTTTTTT.

The table lists this clone with a few counts. This rearrangement joins TRBV18 to TRBJ2-7; 7 bases map to TRBD1. Germline loops: CDR1 KGHSH, CDR2 LQKENI. Trimming took 5 bases from V and 3 from J; bases not matched to a gene: 7. The CDR3 is made up of 14 amino acids. CDR3 coding DNA: TGTGCCAGCTCATTAGGGACAGCGTTCTACGAGCAGTACTTC. Protein sequence: CASSLGTAFYEQYF.

The rearrangement uses TRBV12-3 or TRBV12-4 and TRBJ1-5; D remains ambiguous. The CDR3 runs to 13 residues. Trimming removed 6 bases from V and 5 bases from J, with 11 bases in between. CDR3 nucleotide sequence: TGTGCCAGCAGCGCGTCTGCTGATCAGCCCCAGCATTTT. It is translated as CASSASADQPQHF.